Listed here are 23 T cell receptor beta chains from one sample, sequenced in a study of monozygotic twins with inflammatory bowel disease. TCRdb derives one entry per CDR3 protein from the 5' RACE reads, leaving out DNA. The repertoire table contains 400,000 to 500,000 distinct CDR3 sequences. Sample: blood. The receptors here all came from a human donor with ulcerative colitis or Crohn's disease, or a healthy co-twin of an affected twin (not recorded which).

The chain has TRBV28 and TRBJ2-3; the TCRdb call, TRBD1, lacks DNA for checking. The CDR3 has 17 residues. Germline V gene sequence: CDR1 MDHEN, CDR2 SYDVKM. CDR3 in amino acids: CASSPRSTGRATDTQYF.

CDR3 residues: CASSSRPGLAGEGEQFF. The V and J genes are TRBV13 and TRBJ2-1; TCRdb calls TRBD2, which cannot be checked without DNA. Germline V gene lookup returns CDR1 PRHDT and CDR2 FYEKMQ (reference sequence). This CDR3 has 17 residues.

The gene calls are TRBV7-5 and TRBJ2-5; the D gene TCRdb calls, TRBD2, cannot be checked with no DNA. TRBV7-5 is a known pseudogene. CDR3 size: 18 residues. The CDR3 sequence: CISVSEAFRSGIDETQYF.

V gene TRBV3-1 combines with J gene TRBJ1-1; TCRdb's assignment of TRBD1 cannot be checked, as there is no DNA. The CDR3 consists of 15 residues. CDR1 is LGHDT and CDR2 is YNNKEL in the germline V gene (reference sequence). CDR3 sequence reads: CASSQWGRGSSEAFF.

The J gene is TRBJ2-7, the V gene TRBV14; TCRdb outputs TRBD1, but without DNA this stays unchecked. The CDR3 consists of 15 residues. Germline assignment: CDR1 SGHDN and CDR2 FVKESK. CDR3 loop: CASSQDLARGNEQYF.

This chain links TRBV9 with TRBJ2-3; TCRdb calls TRBD2, which cannot be checked without DNA. CDR3 length equals 16 residues. Germline V gene sequence: CDR1 SGDLS, CDR2 YYNGEE. The CDR3: CASSARTSGLLDTQYF.

The chain recombines TRBV11-2 with TRBJ1-5. There are 13 residues in the CDR3. Germline V gene sequence: CDR1 SGHAT, CDR2 FQNNGV. Here the CDR3 reads CASSLTRNQPQHF.

The chain has TRBV5-1 and TRBJ1-4; as DNA is missing, the TRBD1 call by TCRdb cannot be tested. The CDR3 has 15 amino acids. The germline CDR1 and CDR2 sequences are SGHRS and YFSETQ. The CDR3 is CASSQGVATNEKLFF.

The V call is TRBV5-1, the J call TRBJ1-1; TCRdb returns TRBD1, unconfirmable since there is no DNA. The CDR3 extends over 17 amino acids. Germline assignment: CDR1 SGHRS and CDR2 YFSETQ. The CDR3: CASSLAWSRGENTEAFF.

The chain uses TRBV29-1 and TRBJ2-5; there is no DNA to check the TCRdb D call of TRBD1. The V gene's germline CDR1 is SQVTM and CDR2 ANQGSEA. The CDR3 length is 13 residues. CDR3 region: CSVAGTTQETQYF.

The chain joins TRBV3-1 to TRBJ1-1; TCRdb picks TRBD1, but there is no DNA to check that call. CDR1 is LGHDT and CDR2 is YNNKEL in the germline V gene (reference sequence). There are 15 residues in the CDR3. The CDR3 reads CASSQGRRTGTEAFF.

This chain connects TRBV7-6 to TRBJ1-5. The length of the CDR3 is 13 residues. Per germline, CDR1 SGHVS and CDR2 FNYEAQ. CDR3 protein: CASSLSSRRPQHF.

The chain joins TRBV4-1 to TRBJ1-2. The length of the CDR3 is 15 residues. The germline V gene has CDR1 MGHRA and CDR2 YSYEKL. The CDR3 region is CASSQETGTNYGYTF.

This chain links TRBV6-2 or TRBV6-3 with TRBJ2-5. Germline V gene data show CDR1 as MNHEY and CDR2 as SVGEGT. The CDR3 totals 14 residues. CDR3 sequence: CASSPTSYQETQYF.

This chain links TRBV4-3 with TRBJ2-1. Germline lookup yields CDR1 LGHNA and CDR2 YSLEER. There are 13 residues in the CDR3. The CDR3 here is CASSQGNQIEQFF.

The genes are TRBV12-3 or TRBV12-4 and TRBJ2-2. The CDR3 totals 13 residues. CDR3 amino acids: CASSRDGLGELFF.

The V gene is TRBV20-1, the J gene TRBJ2-2; TCRdb picks TRBD2, but there is no DNA to check that call. Germline V gives CDR1 DFQATT, CDR2 SNEGSKA (reference sequence). This CDR3 region has 16 residues. The CDR3 region is CSARPQRGGNTGELFF.

The V gene is TRBV5-1, the J gene TRBJ1-1; TCRdb outputs TRBD1, but without DNA this stays unchecked. This CDR3 region has 14 residues. CDR1 is SGHRS, CDR2 YFSETQ, per germline. This CDR3 is CASSLGDVNTEAFF.

The V call is TRBV7-2, the J call TRBJ2-7; TCRdb's D call of TRBD2 is untestable without DNA. There are 14 residues in the CDR3. The germline V gene encodes CDR1 SGHTA and CDR2 FQGNSA. The CDR3 reads CASRRQDGEGEQYF.

The chain recombines TRBV6-5 with TRBJ1-4; TCRdb names TRBD1, which stays unverified in the absence of DNA. CDR1 MNHEY and CDR2 SVGAGI come from the germline V gene. The length of the CDR3 is 13 residues. CDR3 sequence reads: CASMGPADEKLFF.

The chain links TRBV12-3 or TRBV12-4 to TRBJ2-3; TCRdb lists TRBD2, though no DNA is available to test this call. The CDR3 sequence is 16 residues long. This CDR3 reads CASSPQAGGAQDTQYF.

The chain couples TRBV6-1 to TRBJ2-5. This CDR3 is 16 amino acids long. Germline CDR1 is MNHNS and CDR2 is SASEGT. The CDR3 sequence: CASKRFLVGIQETQYF.

The rearrangement links TRBV12-3 or TRBV12-4 to TRBJ1-3; no DNA is available, so the TRBD1 call from TCRdb remains unchecked. The CDR3 is made up of 15 amino acids. CDR3 sequence reads: CASRAQGARGNTIYF.